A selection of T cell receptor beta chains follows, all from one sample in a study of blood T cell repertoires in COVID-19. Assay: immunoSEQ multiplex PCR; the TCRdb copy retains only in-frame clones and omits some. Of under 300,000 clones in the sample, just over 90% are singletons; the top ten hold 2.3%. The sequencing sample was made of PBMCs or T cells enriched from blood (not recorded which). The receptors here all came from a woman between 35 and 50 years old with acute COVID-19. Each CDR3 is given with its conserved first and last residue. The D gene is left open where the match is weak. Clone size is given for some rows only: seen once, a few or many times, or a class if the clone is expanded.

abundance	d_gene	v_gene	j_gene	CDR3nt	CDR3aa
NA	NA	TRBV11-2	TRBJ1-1	TGTGCCAGCAGCTGGAGGTTCGATGCGGGAACTGAAGCTTTCTTT	CASSWRFDAGTEAFF
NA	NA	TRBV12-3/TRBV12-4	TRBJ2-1	TGTGCCAGCAGTTTAGGCGTGGGGGAGGTGTTCTTC	CASSLGVGEVFF
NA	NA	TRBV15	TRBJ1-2	TGTGCCACCAGCAGAGTCCAGAACTATGGCTACACCTTC	CATSRVQNYGYTF
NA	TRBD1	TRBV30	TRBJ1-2	TGTGCCTGGACGACAGGGGGCAACTATGGCTACACCTTC	CAWTTGGNYGYTF
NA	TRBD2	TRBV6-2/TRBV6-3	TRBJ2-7	TGTGCCAGCAGCGGGAGGGCCTCCTACGAGCAGTACTTC	CASSGRASYEQYF
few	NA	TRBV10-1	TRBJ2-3	TGCGCCAGCAGTGTAGTCGCAACTAGCACAGATACGCAGTATTTT	CASSVVATSTDTQYF
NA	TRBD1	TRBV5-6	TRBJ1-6	TGTGCCAGCAGCCGCGGACAGGGAACATATAATTCACCCCTCCACTTT	CASSRGQGTYNSPLHF
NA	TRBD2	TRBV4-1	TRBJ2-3	TGCGCCAGCAGCCGCCGACTAGCGGGGGGGCGGTCGTTAGATACGCAGTATTTT	CASSRRLAGGRSLDTQYF
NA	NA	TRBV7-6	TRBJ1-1	TGTGCCAGCAGCAGTCCCACAGGATCCATGAACACTGAAGCTTTCTTT	CASSSPTGSMNTEAFF
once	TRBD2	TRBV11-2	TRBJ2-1	TGTGCCAGCAGCTTAGATCTCCCCCTAGCGGGAGGACACAATGAGCAGTTCTTC	CASSLDLPLAGGHNEQFF
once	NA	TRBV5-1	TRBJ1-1	TGCGCCAGCAGCTCCCGGACAGCGGGGGGCACTGAAGCTTTCTTT	CASSSRTAGGTEAFF
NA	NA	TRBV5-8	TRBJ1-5	TGTGCCAGCACCTCATTGTCCAGGGCCTATAGCAATCAGCCCCAGCATTTT	CASTSLSRAYSNQPQHF
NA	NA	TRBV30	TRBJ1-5	TGTGCCTGGAGCTCCCGCAGTTACAGGGAGCATAGCAATCAGCCCCAGCATTTT	CAWSSRSYREHSNQPQHF
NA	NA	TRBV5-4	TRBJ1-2	TGTGCCAGCAGCTTGAACGGGGGGAGTGGCTACACCTTC	CASSLNGGSGYTF
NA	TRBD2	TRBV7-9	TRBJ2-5	TGTGCCAGCAGCTTGGAGCGGGGGGGCCCGGAGACCCAGTACTTC	CASSLERGGPETQYF
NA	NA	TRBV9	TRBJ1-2	TGTGCCAGCAGCGTCAACCAGGGAGGCTATGGCTACACCTTC	CASSVNQGGYGYTF
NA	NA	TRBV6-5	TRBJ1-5	TGTGCCAGCAGCGGGGAATTGAGCAATCAGCCCCAGCATTTT	CASSGELSNQPQHF
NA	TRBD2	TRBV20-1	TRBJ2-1	TGCAGTGCTAGTTGGGGGGGAACCTCCTACAATGAGCAGTTCTTC	CSASWGGTSYNEQFF
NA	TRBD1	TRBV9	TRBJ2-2	TGTGCCAGCAGCGTAGTGGGACAGGGGCCCGGGGAGCTGTTTTTT	CASSVVGQGPGELFF
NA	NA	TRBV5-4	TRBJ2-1	TGTGCCAGCAGCAAAGTGGACAGCTCCTACAATGAGCAGTTCTTC	CASSKVDSSYNEQFF
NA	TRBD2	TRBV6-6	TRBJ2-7	TGTGCCAGCAGTTACGGGTTAGCGGGAGTGGTTTTCGAGCAGTACTTC	CASSYGLAGVVFEQYF
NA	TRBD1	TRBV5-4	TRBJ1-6	TGTGCCAGCAGCCGGGACAGGGAGCCAACAAATTCACCCCTCCACTTT	CASSRDREPTNSPLHF
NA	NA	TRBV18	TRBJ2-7	TGTGCCAGCTCACCACCGAGCGGCCTTTACGAGCAGTACTTC	CASSPPSGLYEQYF
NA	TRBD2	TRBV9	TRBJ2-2	TGTGCCAGCAGCGCATGGACTAGCGGGAGCGGGGAGCTGTTTTTT	CASSAWTSGSGELFF
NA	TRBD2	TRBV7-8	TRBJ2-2	TGTGCCTGGGGACCTAGCGGGGGGGCCATCGGGGAGCTGTTTTTT	CAWGPSGGAIGELFF
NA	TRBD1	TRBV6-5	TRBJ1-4	TGTGCCAGCAGTTACTCCAGGGGGCGGACGGGGGAAAAACTGTTTTTT	CASSYSRGRTGEKLFF
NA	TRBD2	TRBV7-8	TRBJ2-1	TGTGCCAGCAGCTTGCAGACTAGCGGGAGAGGGAATGAGCAGTTCTTC	CASSLQTSGRGNEQFF
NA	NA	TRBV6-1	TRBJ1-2	TGTGCCAGCAGTGAACCCCCCAGGGAAAACTATGGCTACACCTTC	CASSEPPRENYGYTF
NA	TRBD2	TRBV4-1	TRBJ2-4	TGCGCCAGCAGCCCCCCTAGCGGGGACAGACTAGCCAAAAACATTCAGTACTTC	CASSPPSGDRLAKNIQYF
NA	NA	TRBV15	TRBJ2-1	TGTGCCACCAGCAGTGGACAAATCAGTAATGAGCAGTTCTTC	CATSSGQISNEQFF
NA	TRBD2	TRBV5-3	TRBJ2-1	TGTGCCAGAAGCCACCGGACTAGCGGGGGGGGGAATGAGCAGTTCTTC	CARSHRTSGGGNEQFF
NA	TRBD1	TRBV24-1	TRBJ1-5	TGTGCCACCAGTGGCCACGACAGGGGAGGCCAGCCCCAGCATTTT	CATSGHDRGGQPQHF
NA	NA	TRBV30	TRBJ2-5	TGTGCCTGGAGTGTCATGCGGGGGCAGGGGACCCAGTACTTC	CAWSVMRGQGTQYF
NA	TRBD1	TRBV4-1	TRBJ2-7	TGCGCCAGCAGCCAAGGGCCAACCGGACAGGGCTACGAGCAGTACTTC	CASSQGPTGQGYEQYF
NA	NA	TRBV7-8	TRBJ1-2	TGTGCCAGCACGCCGGACTCTAACTATGGCTACACCTTC	CASTPDSNYGYTF
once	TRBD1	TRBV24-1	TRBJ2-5	TGTGCCACCAGTGATTTGTCGACAGGGGAAAGTGAGACCCAGTACTTC	CATSDLSTGESETQYF
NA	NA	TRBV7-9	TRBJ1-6	TGTGCCAGCAGCTTAGGAGACCCGGGGTATAATTCACCCCTCCACTTT	CASSLGDPGYNSPLHF
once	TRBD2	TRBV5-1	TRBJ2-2	TGCGCCAGCAGCTCTAGCGGGAGCCTCACCGGGGAGCTGTTTTTT	CASSSSGSLTGELFF
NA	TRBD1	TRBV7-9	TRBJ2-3	TGTGCCAGCAGCTTATGGTCACAGGGGGCCAGAGATACGCAGTATTTT	CASSLWSQGARDTQYF
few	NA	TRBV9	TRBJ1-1	TGTGCCAGCAGCTCAAGGGGTACTGAAGCTTTCTTT	CASSSRGTEAFF
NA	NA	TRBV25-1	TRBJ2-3	TGTGCCAGCAGTGACCCCATTGGAGTCGGGACAGATACGCAGTATTTT	CASSDPIGVGTDTQYF
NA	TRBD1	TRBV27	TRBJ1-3	TGTGCCAGCAGTTCGTTAAGAGGGGACAGCTCTGGAAACACCATATATTTT	CASSSLRGDSSGNTIYF
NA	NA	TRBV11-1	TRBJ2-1	TGTGCCAGCAGCTTAGCAGGGGCGGATGAGCAGTTCTTC	CASSLAGADEQFF
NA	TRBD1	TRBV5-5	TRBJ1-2	TGTGCCAGCAGCTTGGTCCAGGGGGCAAACTATGGCTACACCTTC	CASSLVQGANYGYTF